The next 8 T cell receptor beta chains were all read from a single sample in a study of identical twins. Via MiXCR, TCRdb re-called the 5' RACE reads, giving one row per CDR3 protein. This repertoire shows some 1,600,000 distinct CDR3 sequences, roughly 35% found once; its top ten account for about 0.25%. Material for sequencing was cord blood. Every receptor here comes from a newborn girl in good health.

This clonotype showed up just a few times. The gene calls are TRBV27 and TRBJ2-7, with TRBD2 identical over 10 bases. Germline V gene sequence: CDR1 MNHEY, CDR2 SMNVEV (reference sequence). The CDR3 totals 15 residues. V was pared by 5 bases and J by 3 bases, with 7 bases of the junction left unmatched. The CDR3 nucleotides are TGTGCCAGCAGTCGGACCTCTAGCGGGAGCTACGAGCAGTACTTC. Protein: CASSRTSSGSYEQYF.

In its sample, this clonotype was seen a few times. The chain has TRBV20-1 and TRBJ2-7; 9 bases are a match to TRBD1. CDR3 size: 16 residues. CDR1 is DFQATT, CDR2 SNEGSKA, per germline (reference sequence). After removal of 3 bases from V and 2 bases from J, the junction contained 11 bases not matched to a gene. The CDR3 reads CSARGTGFAGTYEQYF. CDR3 DNA sequence: TGCAGTGCTAGGGGGACAGGGTTCGCCGGTACCTACGAGCAGTACTTC.

CDR3 bases: TGTGCCAGCAGCTTATGGCAGGGTACAGGGGTTCTACAAGAGCAGTTCTTC. Translating gives CASSLWQGTGVLQEQFF. This chain joins TRBV7-6 and TRBJ2-1; 7 nucleotides align to TRBD1. Germline lookup yields CDR1 SGHVS and CDR2 FNYEAQ. The CDR3 is 17 amino acids. Unmatched junction bases numbered 17, after V lost 2 bases and J lost 10 bases.

The chain combines TRBV20-1 with TRBJ2-5; D perhaps matches TRBD1 (6 bases). The V gene lost 3 bases and the J gene lost 11 bases, with 13 bases spanning the gap. Germline V gene data show CDR1 as DFQATT and CDR2 as SNEGSKA (reference sequence). The CDR3 runs to 11 residues. CDR3 nucleotide sequence: TGCAGTGCTAGTCAGGGGAAGGAGCAGTACTTC. Protein sequence: CSASQGKEQYF.

The chain employs TRBV5-6 and TRBJ1-2; no reliable D call. This CDR3 has 13 amino acids. The germline V and J ends were trimmed by 1 base and 1 base, with 5 bases remaining between them. Germline lookup yields CDR1 SGHDT and CDR2 YYEEEE. The CDR3 protein is CASSLYVNYGYTF. DNA of the CDR3: TGTGCCAGCAGCTTGTATGTTAACTATGGCTACACCTTC.

This chain uses TRBV12-3 or TRBV12-4 with TRBJ2-5, with a possible D match to TRBD1 (5 bases). Trimming left V 6 bases short and J 11 bases short, with 31 bases between. The length of the CDR3 is 17 residues. The CDR3 region is CASSSPRLSQGVNEQYF. The CDR3 DNA is TGTGCCAGCAGCTCCCCGAGACTGTCCCAAGGGGTCAATGAGCAGTACTTC.

In regard to this clonotype: The junction shows a germline mismatch at one end, possibly a read error. The CDR3 protein is CASARAPYGDTF. DNA of the CDR3: TGTGCCAGTGCCCGGGCGCCCTATGGCGACACCTTC. The J gene is TRBJ1-2, the V gene TRBV28; no firm D call. Germline V gene data show CDR1 as MDHEN and CDR2 as SYDVKM. This CDR3 spans 12 amino acids.

This clonotype was detected only a few times. CDR3 region: CASSLPARGLKKANEQFF. The CDR3 coding sequence is TGTGCCAGCAGCCTCCCAGCTCGGGGACTAAAAAAGGCCAATGAGCAGTTCTTC. The rearrangement joins TRBV7-8 to TRBJ2-1; TRBD2 matches 7 bases. Trimming cost V 5 bases and J 6 bases; bases outside gene matches: 19. The CDR3 is made up of 18 amino acids. CDR1 SGHVS and CDR2 FQNEAQ come from the germline V gene.